The clone carrying this TCR beta chain was observed at least ten times. The antigen is not known. This sample is drawn from a study of T cells after posttransplantation cyclophosphamide. The CDR3 sequence is 17 residues long. The junction had 9 bases not matched to a gene; V was cut back by 3 bases and J by 9 bases. Germline CDR1 reads LGHNA; CDR2 reads YSLEER. Sequenced by immunoSEQ multiplex PCR; TCRdb stores in-frame clones only, minus some. Sampling found about 30,000 clones, none seen once. Study observations and caveats: TRB overlap between skin or GI tissue T cells and blood was limited. Later blood repertoires were often dominated by clones from the donor CD8+ memory compartment.

The chain carries TRBV4-3 and TRBJ2-1; 15 positions match TRBD2. The TCR sequence derives from a woman aged 55-69 years in good health, CMV-negative, and a related stem cell transplant donor. Sequenced sample: PBMCs. In DNA, the CDR3 is TGCGCCAGCAGCCAGGGCGGACTAGCGGGGGGGCGGTTTGAGCAGTTCTTC. Its protein product is CASSQGGLAGGRFEQFF.